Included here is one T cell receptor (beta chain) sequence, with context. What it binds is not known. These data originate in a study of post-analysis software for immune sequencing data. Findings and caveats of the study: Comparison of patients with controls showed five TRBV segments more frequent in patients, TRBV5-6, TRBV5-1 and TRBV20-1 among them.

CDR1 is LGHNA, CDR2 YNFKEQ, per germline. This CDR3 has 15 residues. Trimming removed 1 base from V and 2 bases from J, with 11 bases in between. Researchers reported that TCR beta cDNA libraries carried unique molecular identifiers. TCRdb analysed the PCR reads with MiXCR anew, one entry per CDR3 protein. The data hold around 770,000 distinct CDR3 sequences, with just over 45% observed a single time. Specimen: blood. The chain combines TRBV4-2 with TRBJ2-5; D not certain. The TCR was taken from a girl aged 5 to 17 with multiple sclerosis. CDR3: CASSQGRTPQETQYF. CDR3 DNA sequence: TGTGCCAGCAGCCAAGGGCGGACGCCGCAAGAGACCCAGTACTTC.